The table lists the clone carrying this T cell receptor (beta chain) with a count of one. The sample originates from a study of control samples from healthy donors and cancer patients. Here immunoSEQ multiplex PCR was the method, and the copy in TCRdb shows in-frame clones only, minus some. In the table there are 100,000 or so clones, roughly 90% of which are singletons. The CDR3 has 15 amino acids. With 3 bases removed from V and 0 bases from J, the gap between germline ends came to 9 bases. The V gene's germline CDR1 is SGHVS and CDR2 FQNEAQ. This TCR came from a young woman in good health. The sequencing input was blood. The chain couples TRBV7-8 to TRBJ1-5; D unclear. Here the CDR3 reads CASSLVGNSNQPQHF. For the CDR3, the DNA is TGTGCCAGCAGCTTGGTAGGGAATAGCAATCAGCCCCAGCATTTT.